This TCR beta chain originates from a study of blood T cell repertoires in COVID-19. Study context: Whether acute or convalescent, the COVID-19 samples came from the United States, Italy and Spain. Sources were T cells, B-cell-depleted T cells, or PBMCs; the material itself was cDNA or gDNA.

Losses at the gene ends were 5 bases for V and 3 bases for J; bases not matched to a gene: 1. This CDR3 has 12 amino acids. CDR1 is SEHNR and CDR2 is FQNEAQ in the germline V gene (reference sequence). As processed by the authors: Nucleated cell number was recorded as an estimate derived from reference gene primer amplification. TCRdb's table, derived via immunoSEQ multiplex PCR, lists solely in-frame clones and lacks some. The V and J calls and clone size are taken from that table; D and trimming were inferred from the DNA. The sample carries about 160,000 clones, approximately 82% recorded once. Followed over time, Seattle patients had been enrolled while infection was active.

The receptor was isolated from a woman in her thirties or forties with COVID-19, enrolled during active disease. What was sequenced was peripheral blood. The rearrangement joins TRBV7-9 to TRBJ2-7; 7 positions agree with TRBD1. The CDR3 DNA follows: TGTGCCAGCAGCCGACAGGGCTACGAGCAGTACTTC. Translating gives CASSRQGYEQYF.